This TCR beta chain was found in a study of regulatory T cells in long-lasting Graves disease. Through Arm-PCR of CDR3 regions and iRepertoire HTBI primers, TCR beta libraries were built. One entry per CDR3 protein, called by TCRdb with MiXCR from the multiplex PCR reads. This table has 500,000 or so distinct CDR3 sequences, 16% appearing once. The time point was: newly diagnosed GD, antithyroid drugs for less than 3 months. PBMC RNA served as the TCR library source. A further study also used this sample, focusing on T cells in Graves' hyperthyroidism and ophthalmopathy. According to that study: Onset of ophthalmopathy came a median roughly 6.9 months after the model predicted it.

This specimen was peripheral blood mononuclear cells (PBMCs), taken at new diagnosis, from a patient treated with antithyroid drugs. This TCR was sampled from a man aged 40-49 years with Graves disease.

In DNA, the CDR3 is TGCGCCAGCAGCGCGACAGGGACCACCTACGAGCAGTACTTC. This translates into CASSATGTTYEQYF. The V gene is TRBV5-1, the J gene TRBJ2-7; 7 bases map to TRBD1. Germline V lookup: CDR1 SGHRS, CDR2 YFSETQ. There are 14 residues in the CDR3. The trim removed 4 bases at V and 2 bases at J, leaving 6 bases unmatched.